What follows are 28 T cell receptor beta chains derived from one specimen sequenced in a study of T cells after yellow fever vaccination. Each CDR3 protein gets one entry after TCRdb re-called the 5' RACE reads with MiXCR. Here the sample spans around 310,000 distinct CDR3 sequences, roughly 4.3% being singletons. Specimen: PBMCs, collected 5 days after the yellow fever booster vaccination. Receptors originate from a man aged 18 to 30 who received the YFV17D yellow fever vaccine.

CDR3 sequence: CASSYRLAGSTDTQYF. In nucleotides, the CDR3 is TGCGCCAGCAGCTACCGACTAGCGGGGAGCACAGATACGCAGTATTTT. J is TRBJ2-3 and V is TRBV5-1, with TRBD2 matching over 11 bases. Germline trimming cut 3 bases from V and 0 bases from J; bases unmatched to any gene: 3. CDR1 and CDR2 (germline): SGHRS, YFSETQ. The CDR3 is 16 amino acids.

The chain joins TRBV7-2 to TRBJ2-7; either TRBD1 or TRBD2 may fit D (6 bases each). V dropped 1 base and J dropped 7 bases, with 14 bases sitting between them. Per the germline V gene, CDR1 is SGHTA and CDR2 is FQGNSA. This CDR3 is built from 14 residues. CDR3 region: CASSLVGGGREQYF. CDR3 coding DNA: TGTGCCAGCAGCTTAGTCGGAGGGGGGAGGGAGCAGTACTTC.

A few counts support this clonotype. CDR3 sequence: CASSIDPNTEAFF. CDR3 nucleotides: TGTGCCAGCAGCATCGACCCGAACACTGAAGCTTTCTTT. The rearrangement links TRBV9 to TRBJ1-1; no clear D. Trimming took off 4 bases at V and 1 base at J, with 8 bases between the two ends. The length of the CDR3 is 13 residues. Germline V gene data show CDR1 as SGDLS and CDR2 as YYNGEE. The full variable domain, rest sourced from reference TRBV9 and TRBJ1-1, is DSGVTQTPKHLITATGQRVTLRCSPRSGDLSVYWYQQSLDQGLQFLIQYYNGEERAKGNILERFSAQQFPDLHSELNLSSLELGDSALYFCASSIDPNTEAFFGQGTRLTVV.

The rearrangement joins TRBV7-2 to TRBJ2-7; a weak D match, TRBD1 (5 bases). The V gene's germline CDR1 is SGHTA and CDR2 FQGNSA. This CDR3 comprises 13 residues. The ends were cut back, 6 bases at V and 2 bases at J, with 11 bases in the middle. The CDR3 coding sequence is TGTGCCAGCAGTCCGACAGAGACCTACGAGCAGTACTTC. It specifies CASSPTETYEQYF.

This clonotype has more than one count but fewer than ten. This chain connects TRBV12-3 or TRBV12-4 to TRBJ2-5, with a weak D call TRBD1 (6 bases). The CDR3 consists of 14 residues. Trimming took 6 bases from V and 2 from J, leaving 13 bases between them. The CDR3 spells CASRGAGGQETQYF. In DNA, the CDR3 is TGTGCCAGCAGGGGGGCAGGCGGACAAGAGACCCAGTACTTC.

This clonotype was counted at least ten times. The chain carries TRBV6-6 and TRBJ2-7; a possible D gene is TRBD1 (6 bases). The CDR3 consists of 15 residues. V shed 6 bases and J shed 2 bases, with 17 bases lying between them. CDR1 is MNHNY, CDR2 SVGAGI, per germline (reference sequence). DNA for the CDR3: TGTGCCAGCAGGGGGGCGGGCGGGCCCACCTACGAGCAGTACTTC. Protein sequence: CASRGAGGPTYEQYF.

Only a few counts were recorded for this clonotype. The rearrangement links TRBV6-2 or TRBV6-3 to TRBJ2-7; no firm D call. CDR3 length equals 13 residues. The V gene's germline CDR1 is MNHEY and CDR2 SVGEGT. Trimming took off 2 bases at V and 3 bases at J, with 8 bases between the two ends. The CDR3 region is CASSYGHFYEQYV. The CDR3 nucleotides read TGTGCCAGCAGTTACGGCCACTTCTACGAGCAGTACGTC.

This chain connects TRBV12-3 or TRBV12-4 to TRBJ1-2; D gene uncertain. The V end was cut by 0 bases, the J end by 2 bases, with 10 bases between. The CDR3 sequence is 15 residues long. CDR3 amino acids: CASSLARWVNYGYTF. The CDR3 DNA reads TGTGCCAGCAGTTTAGCGCGTTGGGTGAACTATGGCTACACCTTC.

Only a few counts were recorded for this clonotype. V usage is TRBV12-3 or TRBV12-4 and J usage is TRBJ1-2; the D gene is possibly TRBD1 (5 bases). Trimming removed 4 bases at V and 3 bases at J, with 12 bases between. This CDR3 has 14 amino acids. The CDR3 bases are TGTGCCAGCAGTTCCAGGGCGCCCTACTATGGCTACACCTTC. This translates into CASSSRAPYYGYTF.

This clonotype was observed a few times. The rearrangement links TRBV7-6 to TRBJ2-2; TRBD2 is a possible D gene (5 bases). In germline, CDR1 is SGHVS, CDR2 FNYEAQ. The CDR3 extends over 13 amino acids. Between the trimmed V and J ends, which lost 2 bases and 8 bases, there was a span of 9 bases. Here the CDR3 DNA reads TGTGCCAGCAGCTTACTGGGGAGAGGGGAGCTGTTTTTT. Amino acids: CASSLLGRGELFF.

Here the CDR3 reads CASSDGRYSNQPQHF. The CDR3 DNA reads as TGTGCCAGCAGCGATGGACGGTATAGCAATCAGCCCCAGCATTTT. This chain uses TRBV6-1 with TRBJ1-5, with D hard to call. CDR1 MNHNS and CDR2 SASEGT come from the germline V gene. Trimming stripped 6 bases from V and 0 bases from J, with 12 bases between. The CDR3 covers 15 residues.

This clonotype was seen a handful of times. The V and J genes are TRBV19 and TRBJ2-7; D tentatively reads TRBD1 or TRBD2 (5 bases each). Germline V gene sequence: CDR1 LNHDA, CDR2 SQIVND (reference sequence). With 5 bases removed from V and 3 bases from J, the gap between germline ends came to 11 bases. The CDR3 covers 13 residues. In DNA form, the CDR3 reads TGTGCCAGTAGTCACGGGGCAGGCTACGAGCAGTACTTC. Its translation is CASSHGAGYEQYF. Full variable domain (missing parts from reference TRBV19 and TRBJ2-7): DGGITQSPKYLFRKEGQNVTLSCEQNLNHDAMYWYRQDPGQGLRLIYYSQIVNDFQKGDIAEGYSVSREKKESFPLTVTSAQKNPTAFYLCASSHGAGYEQYFGPGTRLTVT.

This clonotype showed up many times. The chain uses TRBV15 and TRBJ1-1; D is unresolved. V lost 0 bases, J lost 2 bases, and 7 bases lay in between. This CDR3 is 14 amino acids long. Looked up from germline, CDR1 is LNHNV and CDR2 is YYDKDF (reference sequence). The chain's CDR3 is CATSRDLSNTEAFF. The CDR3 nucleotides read TGTGCCACCAGCAGAGATCTTTCAAACACTGAAGCTTTCTTT.

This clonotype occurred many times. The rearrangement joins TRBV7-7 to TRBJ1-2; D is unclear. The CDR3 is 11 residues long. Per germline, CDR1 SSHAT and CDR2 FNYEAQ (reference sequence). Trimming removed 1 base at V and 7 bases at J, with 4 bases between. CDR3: CASSLDPGYTF. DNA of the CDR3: TGTGCCAGCAGCTTAGATCCTGGCTACACCTTC. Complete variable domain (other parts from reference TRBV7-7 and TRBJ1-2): GAGVSQSPRYKVTKRGQDVTLRCDPISSHATLYWYQQALGQGPEFLTYFNYEAQPDKSGLPSDRFSAERPEGSISTLTIQRTEQRDSAMYRCASSLDPGYTFGSGTRLTVV.

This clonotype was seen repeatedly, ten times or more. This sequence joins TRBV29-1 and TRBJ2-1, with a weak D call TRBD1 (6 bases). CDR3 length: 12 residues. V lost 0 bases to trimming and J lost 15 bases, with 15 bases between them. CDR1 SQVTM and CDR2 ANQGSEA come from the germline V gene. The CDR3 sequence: CSVEDLRQAPFF. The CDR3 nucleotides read TGCAGCGTTGAAGATCTTCGACAGGCCCCGTTCTTC.

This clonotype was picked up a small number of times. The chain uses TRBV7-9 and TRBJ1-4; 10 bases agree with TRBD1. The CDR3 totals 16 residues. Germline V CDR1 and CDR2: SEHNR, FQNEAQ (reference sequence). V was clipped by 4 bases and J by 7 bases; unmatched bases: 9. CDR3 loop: CASSSPGQGLPEKLFF. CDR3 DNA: TGTGCCAGCAGCTCGCCGGGACAGGGGTTGCCTGAAAAACTGTTTTTT.

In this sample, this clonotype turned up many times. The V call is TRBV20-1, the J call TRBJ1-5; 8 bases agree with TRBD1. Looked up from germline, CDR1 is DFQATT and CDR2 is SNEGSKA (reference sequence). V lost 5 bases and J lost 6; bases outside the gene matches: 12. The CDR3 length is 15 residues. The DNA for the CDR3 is TGCAGTGCTGCTCCCCGGACAGGGTTTGGTCAGCCCCAGCATTTT. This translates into CSAAPRTGFGQPQHF.

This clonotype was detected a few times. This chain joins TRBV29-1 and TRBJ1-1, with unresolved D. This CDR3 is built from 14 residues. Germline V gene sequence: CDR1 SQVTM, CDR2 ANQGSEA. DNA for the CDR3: TGCAGGATACCCCGGGCAGGATCGAACACTGAAGCTTTCTTT. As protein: CRIPRAGSNTEAFF.

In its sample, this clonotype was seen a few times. The CDR3: CASSDLGTTATTEAFF. In nucleotides, the CDR3 is TGTGCCAGCAGTGACCTTGGTACGACCGCTACCACTGAAGCTTTCTTT. The chain is built from TRBV6-2 or TRBV6-3 and TRBJ1-1; D uncertain. Germline CDR1 and CDR2: MNHEY and SVGEGT. Trimming cost V 5 bases and J 4 bases, with 20 bases left between them. There are 16 residues in the CDR3.

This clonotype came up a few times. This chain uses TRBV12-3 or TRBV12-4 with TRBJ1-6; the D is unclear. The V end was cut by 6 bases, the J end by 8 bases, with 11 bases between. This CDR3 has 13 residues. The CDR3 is CASSPVRYSPLHF. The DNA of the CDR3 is TGTGCCAGCAGCCCCGTTAGATATTCACCCCTCCACTTT.

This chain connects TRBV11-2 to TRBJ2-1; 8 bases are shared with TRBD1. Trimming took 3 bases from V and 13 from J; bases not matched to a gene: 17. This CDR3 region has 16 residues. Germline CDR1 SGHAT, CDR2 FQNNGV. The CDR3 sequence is CASSFGTGPDQGEQFF. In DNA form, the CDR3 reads TGTGCCAGCAGCTTTGGGACAGGCCCAGACCAGGGGGAACAGTTCTTC.

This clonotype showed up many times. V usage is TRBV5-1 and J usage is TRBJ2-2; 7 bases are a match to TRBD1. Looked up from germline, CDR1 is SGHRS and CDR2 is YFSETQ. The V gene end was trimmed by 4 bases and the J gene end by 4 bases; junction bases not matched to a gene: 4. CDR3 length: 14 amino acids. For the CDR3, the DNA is TGCGCCAGCAGCCTTGACAGGGCCACCGGGGAGCTGTTTTTT. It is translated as CASSLDRATGELFF.

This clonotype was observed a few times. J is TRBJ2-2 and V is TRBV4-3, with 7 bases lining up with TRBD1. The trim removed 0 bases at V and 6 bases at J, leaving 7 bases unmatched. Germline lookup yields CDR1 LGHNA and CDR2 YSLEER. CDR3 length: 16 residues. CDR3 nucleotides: TGCGCCAGCAGCCAAGATGAGGGGGCGATCGCCGGGGAGCTGTTTTTT. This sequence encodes CASSQDEGAIAGELFF.

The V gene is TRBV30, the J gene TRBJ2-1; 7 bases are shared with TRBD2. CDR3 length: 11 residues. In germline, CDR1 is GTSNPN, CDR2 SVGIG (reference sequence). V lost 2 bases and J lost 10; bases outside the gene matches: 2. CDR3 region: CAWSRAGEQFF. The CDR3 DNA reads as TGTGCCTGGAGTCGAGCGGGGGAGCAGTTCTTC. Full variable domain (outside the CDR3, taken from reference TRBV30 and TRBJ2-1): SQTIHQWPATLVQPVGSPLSLECTVEGTSNPNLYWYRQAAGRGLQLLFYSVGIGQISSEVPQNLSASRPQDRQFILSSKKLLLSDSGFYLCAWSRAGEQFFGPGTRLTVL.

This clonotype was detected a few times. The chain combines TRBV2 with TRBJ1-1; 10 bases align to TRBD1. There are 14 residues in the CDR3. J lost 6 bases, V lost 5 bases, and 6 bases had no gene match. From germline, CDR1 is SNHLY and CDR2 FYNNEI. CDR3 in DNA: TGTGCCAGCAGTCTGACAGGGGGCTCGTCTGAAGCTTTCTTT. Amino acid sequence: CASSLTGGSSEAFF.

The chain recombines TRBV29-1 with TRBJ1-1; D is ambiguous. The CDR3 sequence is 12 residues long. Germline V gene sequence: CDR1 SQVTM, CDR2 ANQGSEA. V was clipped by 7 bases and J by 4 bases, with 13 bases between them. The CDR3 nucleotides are TGCAGCGGCGAAGTTGGATCCACTGAAGCTTTCTTT. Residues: CSGEVGSTEAFF.

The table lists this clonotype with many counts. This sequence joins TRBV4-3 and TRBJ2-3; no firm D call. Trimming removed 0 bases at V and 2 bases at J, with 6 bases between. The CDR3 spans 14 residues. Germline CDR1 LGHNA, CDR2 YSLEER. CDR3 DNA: TGCGCCAGCAGCCAAGAACCGTTCACAGATACGCAGTATTTT. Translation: CASSQEPFTDTQYF.

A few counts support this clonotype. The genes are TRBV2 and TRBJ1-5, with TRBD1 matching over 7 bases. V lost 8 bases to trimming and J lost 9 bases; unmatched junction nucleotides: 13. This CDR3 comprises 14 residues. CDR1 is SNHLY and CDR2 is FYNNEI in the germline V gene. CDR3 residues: CASGMGQLQGPQHF. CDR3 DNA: TGTGCCAGCGGAATGGGACAGCTGCAAGGGCCCCAGCATTTT. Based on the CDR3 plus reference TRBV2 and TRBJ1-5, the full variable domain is EPEVTQTPSHQVTQMGQEVILRCVPISNHLYFYWYRQILGQKVEFLVSFYNNEISEKSEIFDDQFSVERPDGSNFTLKIRSTKLEDSAMYFCASGMGQLQGPQHFGDGTRLSIL.